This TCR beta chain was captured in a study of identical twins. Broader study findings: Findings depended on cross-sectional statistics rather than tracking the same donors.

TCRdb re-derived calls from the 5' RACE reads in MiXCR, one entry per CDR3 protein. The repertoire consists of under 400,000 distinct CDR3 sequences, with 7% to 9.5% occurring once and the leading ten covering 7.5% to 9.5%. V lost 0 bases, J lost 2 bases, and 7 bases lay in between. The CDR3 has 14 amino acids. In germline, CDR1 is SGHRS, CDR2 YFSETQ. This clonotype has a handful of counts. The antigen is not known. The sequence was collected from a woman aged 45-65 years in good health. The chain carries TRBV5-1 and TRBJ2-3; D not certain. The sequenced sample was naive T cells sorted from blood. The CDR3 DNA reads TGCGCCAGCAGCTTGGACGCTATCACAGATACGCAGTATTTT. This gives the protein CASSLDAITDTQYF.